The next 10 T cell receptor beta chains were all read from a single sample in a study of cytomegalovirus exposure and HLA in healthy donors. Both 60 Vbeta primers and 13 Jbeta primers went into the PCR. Sequencing was performed with immunoSEQ multiplex PCR; in TCRdb, only in-frame clones are kept and a portion is missing. The sample has around 100,000 clones, about four fifths seen once. Input material: PBMCs. Receptor source: a young man in good health and CMV-seropositive.

The chain has TRBV6-5 and TRBJ1-2; D is perhaps TRBD1 (6 bases). Germline assignment: CDR1 MNHEY and CDR2 SVGAGI. V was clipped by 5 bases and J by 8 bases, with 15 bases between them. The CDR3 length is 13 residues. CDR3 nucleotide sequence: TGTGCCAGCAGTCCCGGGACAAGCGGAGGCTACACCTTC. Translated, it gives CASSPGTSGGYTF.

The chain couples TRBV9 to TRBJ1-4, with 7 bases identical to TRBD1. With 7 bases clipped from V and 0 bases from J, the junction kept 9 bases outside the gene matches. This CDR3 is built from 16 residues. In germline, CDR1 is SGDLS, CDR2 YYNGEE. The CDR3: CASGGQAIATNEKLFF. For the CDR3, the DNA is TGTGCCAGCGGAGGACAGGCCATCGCAACTAATGAAAAACTGTTTTTT.

This clone has just one count. This rearrangement joins TRBV11-3 to TRBJ2-3, with D uncertain. This CDR3 contains 17 residues. Germline CDR1 and CDR2: SGHNT and YENEEA. The V end was cut by 5 bases, the J end by 1 base, with 19 bases between. Written as DNA, the CDR3 is TGTGCCAGCAGCCCTATCGAACGGGTGTACCGCACAGATACGCAGTATTTT. Its protein is CASSPIERVYRTDTQYF.

The chain carries TRBV10-3 and TRBJ1-3; no definite D call. V lost 3 bases to trimming and J lost 2 bases, with 5 bases between them. CDR1 ENHRY and CDR2 SYGVKD come from the germline V gene. The CDR3 totals 13 residues. CDR3 in amino acids: CAISDSTGNTIYF. The CDR3, as DNA: TGTGCCATCAGTGATTCCACTGGAAACACCATATATTTT.

The chain uses TRBV9 and TRBJ2-3, with D uncertain. Looked up from germline, CDR1 is SGDLS and CDR2 is YYNGEE. The CDR3 has 12 residues. V was trimmed by 3 bases and J by 6 bases, leaving 8 bases between them. The CDR3 coding sequence is TGTGCCAGCAGCGCATATAGTGATACGCAGTATTTT. The encoded protein is CASSAYSDTQYF.

This clone has a handful of counts. The chain employs TRBV4-1 and TRBJ1-5; TRBD1 agrees at 7 bases. The germline V gene has CDR1 MGHRA and CDR2 YSYEKL. CDR3 size: 16 residues. J was trimmed by 5 bases and V by 3 bases; bases with no gene match: 10. The CDR3 DNA reads TGCGCCAGCAGCCATTACGACAGGGCTGGTGATCAGCCCCAGCATTTT. Amino acid sequence: CASSHYDRAGDQPQHF.

The rearrangement uses TRBV2 and TRBJ2-1; weak D call: TRBD1 (6 bases). The CDR3 length is 15 residues. V shed 5 bases and J shed 2 bases, with 13 bases lying between them. Germline V gene lookup returns CDR1 SNHLY and CDR2 FYNNEI. This CDR3 reads CASSQQGGAYNEQFF. CDR3 nucleotide sequence: TGTGCCAGCAGTCAACAGGGTGGCGCCTACAATGAGCAGTTCTTC. Full variable domain (remainder filled in from reference TRBV2 and TRBJ2-1): EPEVTQTPSHQVTQMGQEVILRCVPISNHLYFYWYRQILGQKVEFLVSFYNNEISEKSEIFDDQFSVERPDGSNFTLKIRSTKLEDSAMYFCASSQQGGAYNEQFFGPGTRLTVL.

This chain joins TRBV4-1 and TRBJ2-7; maybe TRBD2 (5 bases). Trimming took off 0 bases at V and 5 bases at J, with 17 bases between the two ends. The V gene's germline CDR1 is MGHRA and CDR2 YSYEKL. The CDR3 has 16 amino acids. The CDR3 nucleotides read TGCGCCAGCAGCCAAGATATGGGTCTAGCCCGAAACGAGCAGTACTTC. This encodes CASSQDMGLARNEQYF.

The chain links TRBV2 to TRBJ1-6, with TRBD1 as a possible D gene (6 bases). V dropped 1 base and J dropped 10 bases, with 14 bases sitting between them. Germline values: CDR1 SNHLY, CDR2 FYNNEI. This CDR3 has 15 amino acids. The CDR3 protein is CASSEGAGVGSPLHF. For the CDR3, the DNA is TGTGCCAGCAGTGAAGGGGCAGGGGTAGGCTCACCCCTCCACTTT.

The chain couples TRBV19 to TRBJ2-3; perhaps TRBD1 as D (5 bases). The germline V gene encodes CDR1 LNHDA and CDR2 SQIVND (reference sequence). This CDR3 has 15 amino acids. V lost 2 bases, J lost 4 bases, and 13 bases lay in between. CDR3 residues: CASSIHQGFSDTQYF. Here the CDR3 DNA reads TGTGCCAGTAGTATACACCAGGGTTTTTCAGATACGCAGTATTTT.